One and the same sample provided the 19 T cell receptor beta chains below, sequenced in a study of regulatory T cells in long-lasting Graves disease. Arm-PCR with iRepertoire HTBI primers amplified the CDR3 regions for these TCR beta libraries. TCRdb re-called the multiplex PCR reads through MiXCR, storing one row per CDR3 protein. The sample shows approximately 470,000 distinct CDR3 sequences, about a sixth of them seen only once. Time point given: newly diagnosed GD, antithyroid drugs for less than 3 months. PBMCs provided the RNA from which the TCR library was made. The same data also contributed to another study, on T cells in Graves' hyperthyroidism and ophthalmopathy.

The sample consisted of peripheral blood mononuclear cells (PBMCs), taken at new diagnosis, from a patient treated with antithyroid drugs. These receptors were obtained from a man aged 40-49 years with Graves disease.

CDR3 coding DNA: TGTGCCAGTGCTCAAAAAGCGGGAGGGCCGAATGAGCAGTTCTTC. Encoded protein: CASAQKAGGPNEQFF. This chain links TRBV11-2 with TRBJ2-1; 10 bases map to TRBD2. V was pared by 9 bases and J by 7 bases, with 12 bases of the junction left unmatched. Per germline, CDR1 SGHAT and CDR2 FQNNGV. The CDR3 loop spans 15 amino acids. The variable domain in full, completed from reference TRBV11-2 and TRBJ2-1, reads EAGVAQSPRYKIIEKRQSVAFWCNPISGHATLYWYQQILGQGPKLLIQFQNNGVVDDSQLPKDRFSAERLKGVDSTLKIQPAKLEDSAVYLCASAQKAGGPNEQFFGPGTRLTVL.

The J gene is TRBJ1-4, the V gene TRBV5-1; perhaps TRBD1 as D (5 bases). Germline lookup yields CDR1 SGHRS and CDR2 YFSETQ. This CDR3 is 15 amino acids long. Deletions cut 1 base from V and 0 bases from J, with 7 bases between. The CDR3 bases are TGCGCCAGCAGCTTGCAGGGCTCAACTAATGAAAAACTGTTTTTT. Its translation: CASSLQGSTNEKLFF.

The chain links TRBV10-3 to TRBJ2-3, with 14 bases fitting TRBD2. TRBJ2-5 explains the end of the DNA better; the J call may be wrong. The CDR3 loop spans 14 amino acids. The germline CDR1 and CDR2 sequences are ENHRY and SYGVKD. The CDR3 region is CAIGLAGGEETQYF. The CDR3 region has the DNA TGTGCCATCGGACTAGCGGGGGGTGAAGAGACCCAGTACTTC.

This clonotype was counted at least ten times. This chain links TRBV12-3 or TRBV12-4 with TRBJ2-3; D not resolved. The CDR3 covers 10 residues. Trimming removed 3 bases from V and 7 bases from J, with 2 bases in between. The CDR3 is CASSLNTQYF. Written as DNA, the CDR3 is TGTGCCAGCAGTTTGAATACGCAGTATTTT.

This clonotype occurred many times. The CDR3 DNA follows: TGTGCCTGGAGTGTAGACGAGAATCAGCCCCAGCATTTT. Its protein product is CAWSVDENQPQHF. J is TRBJ1-5 and V is TRBV30; D is unresolved. V lost 0 bases and J 4 bases, leaving 7 bases between the germline ends. This CDR3 region has 13 residues. CDR1 is GTSNPN, CDR2 SVGIG, per germline (reference sequence).

This clonotype was recorded at least ten times. This rearrangement joins TRBV7-9 to TRBJ2-3; D is perhaps TRBD2 (5 bases). CDR3 length equals 16 residues. Deletions cut 0 bases from V and 0 bases from J, with 10 bases between. Germline lookup yields CDR1 SEHNR and CDR2 FQNEAQ (reference sequence). The CDR3 loop is CASSLARGPSTDTQYF. In DNA, the CDR3 is TGTGCCAGCAGCTTAGCGCGAGGGCCTAGCACAGATACGCAGTATTTT.

This clonotype was seen at least ten times. The V call is TRBV2, the J call TRBJ2-5; 8 bases map to TRBD2. Germline trimming cut 2 bases from V and 4 bases from J; bases unmatched to any gene: 6. Germline-derived CDR1 and CDR2 are SNHLY and FYNNEI. The CDR3 loop spans 15 amino acids. The CDR3 loop is CASSESGSGRETQYF. The CDR3 DNA is TGTGCCAGCAGTGAAAGCGGGAGCGGGCGAGAGACCCAGTACTTC. The full variable domain, in which reference TRBV2 and TRBJ2-5 provide the parts outside the CDR3, is EPEVTQTPSHQVTQMGQEVILRCVPISNHLYFYWYRQILGQKVEFLVSFYNNEISEKSEIFDDQFSVERPDGSNFTLKIRSTKLEDSAMYFCASSESGSGRETQYFGPGTRLLVL.

The chain combines TRBV7-2 with TRBJ2-3; D is perhaps TRBD2 (6 bases). Germline-derived CDR1 and CDR2 are SGHTA and FQGNSA. There are 14 residues in the CDR3. V gave up 2 bases and J gave up 6 bases, with 12 bases separating them. Here the CDR3 DNA reads TGTGCCAGCAGCTTACGGGGACTTGGTGATACGCAGTATTTT. Translation: CASSLRGLGDTQYF.

The table lists this clonotype with many counts. The V and J genes are TRBV20-1 and TRBJ1-4, with D unresolved. Trimming removed 5 bases from V and 8 bases from J, with 6 bases in between. Germline CDR1 DFQATT, CDR2 SNEGSKA (reference sequence). The CDR3 extends over 10 amino acids. The CDR3 DNA is TGCAGTGCTGCGGAGGAAAAACTGTTTTTT. This codes for CSAAEEKLFF.

This sequence joins TRBV2 and TRBJ1-2; a weak D match, TRBD1 (5 bases). Germline values: CDR1 SNHLY, CDR2 FYNNEI. Between the trimmed V and J ends, which lost 4 bases and 8 bases, there was a span of 8 bases. The CDR3 runs to 11 residues. Here the CDR3 reads CASSGQHGYTF. The CDR3 nucleotides read TGTGCCAGCAGTGGACAGCACGGCTACACCTTC.

The chain uses TRBV11-2 and TRBJ2-1, with D possibly matching TRBD1 (5 bases). The CDR3 is 13 residues long. In germline, CDR1 is SGHAT, CDR2 FQNNGV. V was shortened by 5 bases and J by 8 bases, with 13 bases between the two germline ends. In DNA form, the CDR3 reads TGTGCCAGCAGCCAGGGTTCTCGCCATGAGCAGTTCTTC. Translated, it gives CASSQGSRHEQFF.

This sequence joins TRBV5-1 and TRBJ2-1, with 7 bases aligning to TRBD2. The junction had 5 bases not matched to a gene; V was cut back by 1 base and J by 4 bases. Germline-derived CDR1 and CDR2 are SGHRS and YFSETQ. CDR3 length: 15 residues. Here the CDR3 reads CASSLWLADYNEQFF. CDR3 sequence (DNA): TGCGCCAGCAGCTTGTGGCTAGCGGATTACAATGAGCAGTTCTTC.

The sample holds many counts of this clonotype. The chain recombines TRBV27 with TRBJ2-7; D is possibly TRBD2 (6 bases). The V end was cut by 3 bases, the J end by 6 bases, with 18 bases between. This CDR3 has 15 amino acids. CDR1 MNHEY and CDR2 SMNVEV come from the germline V gene (reference sequence). The CDR3 coding sequence is TGTGCCAGCAGTTTGGAGGGGACTTATATTGGCGAGCAGTACTTC. Translated: CASSLEGTYIGEQYF.

This clonotype appeared a few times. The chain joins TRBV28 to TRBJ1-4; 7 bases are a match to TRBD1. CDR1 MDHEN and CDR2 SYDVKM come from the germline V gene. The CDR3 consists of 15 residues. The trim removed 5 bases at V and 6 bases at J, leaving 9 bases unmatched. The CDR3 loop reads CASSLADRTYEKLFF. CDR3 nucleotide sequence: TGTGCCAGCAGTCTCGCGGACAGGACCTATGAAAAACTGTTTTTT.

This chain links TRBV4-1 with TRBJ1-2; no reliable D call. The V end lost 0 bases, the J end lost 5 bases, and 13 bases lay between the germline ends. The germline V gene has CDR1 MGHRA and CDR2 YSYEKL. CDR3 size: 15 residues. CDR3 in DNA: TGCGCCAGCAGCCAAGAAGTGACATTGTCTTATGGCTACACCTTC. Its protein product is CASSQEVTLSYGYTF.

The sample holds a few counts of this clonotype. The V and J genes are TRBV7-8 and TRBJ2-7; the match to TRBD2 covers 9 bases. The V segment lost 6 bases and the J segment 4 bases; nucleotides outside the gene matches: 4. The length of the CDR3 is 13 residues. CDR1 and CDR2 (germline): SGHVS, FQNEAQ. Written as DNA, the CDR3 is TGTGCCAGCAGGCCGACTAGCGGATACGAGCAGTACTTC. Translated: CASRPTSGYEQYF. Together with reference TRBV7-8 and TRBJ2-7, the CDR3 gives the full variable domain: GAGVSQSPRYKVAKRGQDVALRCDPISGHVSLFWYQQALGQGPEFLTYFQNEAQLDKSGLPSDRFFAERPEGSVSTLKIQRTQQEDSAVYLCASRPTSGYEQYFGPGTRLTVT.

This clonotype has only a few counts. The chain recombines TRBV6-9 with TRBJ2-3; 9 positions match TRBD1. Germline V gene sequence: CDR1 MNHGY, CDR2 SVAAGI. The ends lost 3 bases at V and 4 bases at J; junction bases unmatched: 8. The CDR3 extends over 16 amino acids. CDR3 sequence (DNA): TGTGCCAGCAGTTACTTGCCGGGACAGGGCTCAGATACGCAGTATTTT. Residues: CASSYLPGQGSDTQYF.

The CDR3 sequence: CASSPPSLAGGGEQYF. Written as DNA, the CDR3 is TGTGCCAGCTCACCACCTTCACTAGCGGGAGGGGGCGAGCAGTACTTC. The rearrangement uses TRBV18 and TRBJ2-7; 13 positions match TRBD2. With V trimmed by 0 bases and J by 6 bases, 5 bases remained unmatched. Per germline, CDR1 KGHSH and CDR2 LQKENI. This CDR3 is 16 amino acids long.

There are many counts of this clonotype. V gene TRBV28 combines with J gene TRBJ2-1, with TRBD2 matching 11 bases. J lost 13 bases, V lost 3 bases, and 5 bases had no gene match. Germline CDR1 and CDR2: MDHEN and SYDVKM. The CDR3 contains 13 residues. This CDR3 reads CASSFTGLAGQFF. For the CDR3, the DNA is TGTGCCAGCAGTTTTACCGGACTAGCGGGTCAGTTCTTC.